This record covers a single T cell receptor (beta chain). The data derive from a study of blood T cell repertoires in COVID-19. Study in general: COVID-19 samples from acute and convalescent phases originated in the United States, Italy and Spain.

Method: immunoSEQ multiplex PCR; TCRdb's copy keeps in-frame clones and lacks some. Of 150,000 to 200,000 clones listed, roughly 87% are singletons. CDR3 length: 15 residues. Germline CDR1 SEHNR, CDR2 FQNEAQ (reference sequence). With 3 bases clipped from V and 9 bases from J, the junction kept 6 bases outside the gene matches. This receptor was identified in a woman between 40 and 55 years old with acute COVID-19. The chain uses TRBV7-9 and TRBJ1-6, with 9 bases aligning to TRBD1. The sequenced sample was PBMCs or T cells enriched from blood (not recorded which). The CDR3 here is CASSFFRDRVSPLHF. The CDR3 nucleotides are TGTGCCAGCAGCTTCTTCCGGGACAGGGTTTCACCCCTCCACTTT. Variable domain in full (rest from reference TRBV7-9 and TRBJ1-6): DTGVSQNPRHKITKRGQNVTFRCDPISEHNRLYWYRQTLGQGPEFLTYFQNEAQLEKSRLLSDRFSAERPKGSFSTLEIQRTEQGDSAMYLCASSFFRDRVSPLHFGNGTRLTVT.